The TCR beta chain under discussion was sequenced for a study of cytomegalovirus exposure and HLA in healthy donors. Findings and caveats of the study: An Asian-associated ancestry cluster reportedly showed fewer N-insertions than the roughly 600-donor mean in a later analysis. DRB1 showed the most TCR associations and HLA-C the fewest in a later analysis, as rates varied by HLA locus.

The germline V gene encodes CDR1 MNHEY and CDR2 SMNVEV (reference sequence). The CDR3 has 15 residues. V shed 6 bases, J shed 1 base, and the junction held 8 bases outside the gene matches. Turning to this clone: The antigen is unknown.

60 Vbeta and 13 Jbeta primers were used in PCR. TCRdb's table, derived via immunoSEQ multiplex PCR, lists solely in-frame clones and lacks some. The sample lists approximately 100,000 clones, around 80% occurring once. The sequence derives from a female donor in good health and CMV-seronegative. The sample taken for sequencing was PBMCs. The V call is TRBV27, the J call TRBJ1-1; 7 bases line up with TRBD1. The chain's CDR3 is CASSRGGQRNTEAFF. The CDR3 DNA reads TGTGCCAGCAGCCGAGGGGGACAGAGGAACACTGAAGCTTTCTTT.